This TCR beta chain was found in a study of shared clonotypes between healthy human individuals. The study enrolled healthy HIV-negative adults without recent acute infections or vaccinations as donors. Some clones are missing from TCRdb's copy, which holds only in-frame ones; the method was immunoSEQ multiplex PCR. The data hold 400,000 to 600,000 clones, with roughly 95% observed a single time. Comments on this clone: The target antigen is unknown.

General study points: Estimated clonotype richness was generally higher in naive than memory subsets.

The CDR3 is made up of 12 amino acids. Germline V lookup: CDR1 SQVTM, CDR2 ANQGSEA. Trimming shortened V by 4 bases and J by 7 bases, and 11 bases separated the two germline ends. The gene calls are TRBV29-1 and TRBJ2-1; the D gene is possibly TRBD2 (5 bases). The origin of this receptor is a woman between 25 and 40 years old in good health. Source material: naive CD4+ T cells sorted from blood. The subset here: CD45RA+ positively selected. The CDR3 region has the DNA TGCAGCGTTGGTCGGAGGCAAAATGAGCAGTTCTTC. Translating gives CSVGRRQNEQFF.